What follows are 15 T cell receptor beta chains derived from one specimen sequenced in a study of blood T cell repertoires in COVID-19 (TCRdb year 2020). The method was the immunoSEQ multiplex PCR assay. TCRdb limited this immuneACCESS table to in-frame rearrangements with V and J called. A share of clones is missing; checked studies link under half to unresolved V genes, and the rest is unexplained. Within this sample are under 250,000 clones, with under 90% of them counted one time only. 3.6% of the sample is in the top ten clones. Sequenced material: peripheral blood. The receptors shown here come from a woman aged 80 or over with acute or convalescent COVID-19.

The chain joins TRBV18 to TRBJ1-2; D may be TRBD1 (6 bases). This CDR3 contains 12 residues. Trimming took 2 bases from V and 13 from J, leaving 14 bases between them. Germline lookup yields CDR1 KGHSH and CDR2 LQKENI. The CDR3 protein is CASSPRWTAPTF. The CDR3 bases are TGTGCCAGCTCACCAAGGTGGACAGCACCCACCTTC.

This chain connects TRBV5-1 to TRBJ1-2, with a possible D match to TRBD1 (5 bases). This CDR3 comprises 15 residues. Per germline, CDR1 SGHRS and CDR2 YFSETQ. Deletions cut 4 bases from V and 4 bases from J, with 17 bases between. The CDR3 spells CASSPDGGRGYGYTF. The CDR3 DNA sequence: TGCGCCAGCAGCCCGGACGGGGGTCGGGGCTATGGCTACACCTTC.

The rearrangement uses TRBV29-1 and TRBJ2-3, with TRBD2 matching over 7 bases. In germline, CDR1 is SQVTM, CDR2 ANQGSEA. Trimming removed 7 bases from V and 0 bases from J; junction bases left unmatched: 7. The CDR3 is 14 residues long. The CDR3 bases are TGCAGCGCTGTAGCGGGCCCAAGCACAGATACGCAGTATTTT. Protein sequence: CSAVAGPSTDTQYF.

The chain carries TRBV19 and TRBJ1-6; a weak D match, TRBD1 (6 bases). The CDR3 length is 14 residues. Trimming removed 6 bases from V and 8 bases from J, with 14 bases in between. CDR1 LNHDA and CDR2 SQIVND come from the germline V gene (reference sequence). In DNA, the CDR3 is TGTGCCAGTAGACACGAGGGGGTGTATTCACCCCTCCACTTT. Its translation: CASRHEGVYSPLHF.

The chain is built from TRBV24-1 and TRBJ1-5; D gene unclear. The CDR3 is 15 residues long. The germline gives CDR1 KGHDR, CDR2 SFDVKD. Trimming stripped 4 bases from V and 1 base from J, with 10 bases between. The CDR3 is CATSEQSGSNQPQHF. CDR3 sequence (DNA): TGTGCCACCAGTGAACAGTCCGGCAGCAATCAGCCCCAGCATTTT.

This chain connects TRBV29-1 to TRBJ1-1; no reliable D call. V gave up 2 bases and J gave up 1 base, with 8 bases separating them. The CDR3 is 13 residues long. The V gene's germline CDR1 is SQVTM and CDR2 ANQGSEA. CDR3 loop: CSVEMGGNTEAFF. The CDR3 coding sequence is TGCAGCGTTGAAATGGGAGGGAACACTGAAGCTTTCTTT.

The rearrangement uses TRBV19 and TRBJ1-6; a possible D gene is TRBD1 (6 bases). This CDR3 region has 15 residues. Germline lookup yields CDR1 LNHDA and CDR2 SQIVND (reference sequence). Trimming took off 3 bases at V and 10 bases at J, with 16 bases between the two ends. CDR3 in amino acids: CASSMGAVPPSPLHF. CDR3 DNA sequence: TGTGCCAGTAGTATGGGGGCGGTACCACCCTCACCCCTCCACTTT.

J is TRBJ2-3 and V is TRBV9; a possible D gene is TRBD2 (5 bases). Trimming took off 0 bases at V and 10 bases at J, with 15 bases between the two ends. In germline, CDR1 is SGDLS, CDR2 YYNGEE. The CDR3 is 14 residues long. CDR3 region: CASSVEPSPSPQYF. In DNA, the CDR3 is TGTGCCAGCAGCGTAGAACCTAGCCCTAGTCCGCAGTATTTT.

This clone has more than one count but fewer than ten. This chain uses TRBV3-1 (or the pseudogene TRBV3-2) with TRBJ1-2; D gene ambiguous. This CDR3 has 14 amino acids. V gave up 5 bases and J gave up 0 bases, with 10 bases separating them. Germline loops: CDR1 LGHDT, CDR2 YNNKEL (reference sequence). CDR3 coding DNA: TGTGCCAGCAGCTATTCCCCCGCTAACTATGGCTACACCTTC. It yields the protein CASSYSPANYGYTF.

The table lists this clone with a count of one. The V and J genes are TRBV7-2 and TRBJ2-2; D perhaps matches TRBD1 (6 bases). Per the germline V gene, CDR1 is SGHTA and CDR2 is FQGNSA. CDR3 length equals 13 residues. V gave up 4 bases and J gave up 6 bases, with 9 bases separating them. This CDR3 is CASSSRQAGELFF. CDR3 sequence (DNA): TGTGCCAGCAGCTCTCGACAGGCCGGGGAGCTGTTTTTT.

The V gene is TRBV14, the J gene TRBJ1-1; TRBD1 might be the D (6 bases). V lost 1 base, J lost 0 bases, and 12 bases lay in between. CDR3 length: 16 residues. The V gene's germline CDR1 is SGHDN and CDR2 FVKESK. The DNA of the CDR3 is TGTGCCAGCAGCCAAGCCCTGGGGGCCATGAACACTGAAGCTTTCTTT. Protein sequence: CASSQALGAMNTEAFF.

V is TRBV5-4 and J is TRBJ2-1, with D uncertain. The length of the CDR3 is 15 residues. V dropped 0 bases and J dropped 0 bases, with 7 bases sitting between them. Germline V gives CDR1 SGHNT, CDR2 YYREEE (reference sequence). The CDR3 here is CASSLDRFSYNEQFF. The CDR3 DNA reads as TGTGCCAGCAGCTTGGACAGATTCTCCTACAATGAGCAGTTCTTC.

This clone was seen just once. The chain couples TRBV7-9 to TRBJ2-3; tentative D call: TRBD1 (6 bases). Germline CDR1 SEHNR, CDR2 FQNEAQ (reference sequence). This CDR3 has 14 amino acids. Trimming took off 1 base at V and 6 bases at J, with 11 bases between the two ends. CDR3 protein: CASSLDRAGDTQYF. The DNA of the CDR3 is TGTGCCAGCAGCTTAGACAGGGCGGGCGATACGCAGTATTTT.

This rearrangement joins TRBV9 to TRBJ2-1; 7 nucleotides agree with TRBD2. Germline CDR1 is SGDLS and CDR2 is YYNGEE. The CDR3 is 15 amino acids. V shed 2 bases and J 0 bases; nucleotides not matched to a gene: 2. The chain's CDR3 is CASSVSGSSYNEQFF. The CDR3 DNA follows: TGTGCCAGCAGCGTTAGCGGGTCCTCCTACAATGAGCAGTTCTTC.

The rearrangement joins TRBV3-1 (or the pseudogene TRBV3-2) to TRBJ1-5, with a weak D call TRBD1 (6 bases). The CDR3 covers 14 residues. Trimming took 4 bases from V and 5 from J, leaving 12 bases between them. Germline assignment: CDR1 LGHDT and CDR2 YNNKEL (reference sequence). The CDR3 DNA follows: TGTGCCAGCAGCCCCGGACAGAACCATCAGCCCCAGCATTTT. This sequence encodes CASSPGQNHQPQHF.